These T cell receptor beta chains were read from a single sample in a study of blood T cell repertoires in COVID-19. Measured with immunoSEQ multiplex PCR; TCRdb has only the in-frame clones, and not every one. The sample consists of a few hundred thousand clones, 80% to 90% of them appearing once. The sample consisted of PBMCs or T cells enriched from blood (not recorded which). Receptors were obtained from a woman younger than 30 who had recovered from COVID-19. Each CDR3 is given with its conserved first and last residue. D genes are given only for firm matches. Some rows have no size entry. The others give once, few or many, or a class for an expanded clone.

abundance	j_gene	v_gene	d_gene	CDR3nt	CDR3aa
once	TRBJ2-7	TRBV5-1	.	TGCGCCAGCAGCTTGGGAGGGGAGCAGTACTTC	CASSLGGEQYF
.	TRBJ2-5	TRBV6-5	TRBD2	TGTGCCAGCAGTAGGACTAGCGGGGGGACCCAGTACTTC	CASSRTSGGTQYF
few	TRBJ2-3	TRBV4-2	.	TGTGCCAGCAGCTCGGGGTCGGGGAGCACAGATACGCAGTATTTT	CASSSGSGSTDTQYF
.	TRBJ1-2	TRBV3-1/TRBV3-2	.	TGTGCCAGCAGCCAAGCAGGGGACAACTATGGCTACACCTTC	CASSQAGDNYGYTF
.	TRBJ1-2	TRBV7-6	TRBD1	TGTGCCAGCATCCTAGAGGGTACAGGGGACTATGGCTACACCTTC	CASILEGTGDYGYTF
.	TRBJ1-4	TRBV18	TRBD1	TGTGCCAGCTCACCACCGGACAGGACGAATGGAAAACTGTTTTTT	CASSPPDRTNGKLFF
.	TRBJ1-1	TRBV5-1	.	TGCGCCAGCAGCTTGGAGCTGAACACTGAAGCTTTCTTT	CASSLELNTEAFF
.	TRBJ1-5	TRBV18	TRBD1	TGTGCCAGCTCAAATGACAGGGGCCTTTATCAGCCCCAGCATTTT	CASSNDRGLYQPQHF
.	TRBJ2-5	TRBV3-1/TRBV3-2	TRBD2	TGTGCCAGCAGCCAAGATCGACTAGCCGAGACCCAGTACTTC	CASSQDRLAETQYF
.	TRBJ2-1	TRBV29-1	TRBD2	TGCAGCGAAGGGACTAGCGGGGGGCACGATGAGCAGTTCTTC	CSEGTSGGHDEQFF
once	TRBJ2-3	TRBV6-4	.	TGTGCCAGCAGTGAACAGAGCACAGATACGCAGTATTTT	CASSEQSTDTQYF
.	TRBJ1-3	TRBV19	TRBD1	TGTGCCAGTAGTATAGTAAAGCTAGGGACAGAGAAATTATCTGGAAACACCATATATTTT	CASSIVKLGTEKLSGNTIYF
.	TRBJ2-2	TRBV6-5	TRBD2	TGTGCCAGCAGTTCCCCTAGCGGGGAGTTCGGGGAGCTGTTTTTT	CASSSPSGEFGELFF
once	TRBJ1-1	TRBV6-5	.	TGTGCCTCCAGAGGGAGCCCGAACACTGAAGCTTTCTTT	CASRGSPNTEAFF
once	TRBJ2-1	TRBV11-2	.	TGTGCCAGCAGCAAGGAGGCCAGCGACGATGAGCAGTTCTTC	CASSKEASDDEQFF
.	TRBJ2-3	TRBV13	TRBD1	TGTGCCAGCAGCTTACTCTCAGGGGGAGATACGCAGTATTTT	CASSLLSGGDTQYF
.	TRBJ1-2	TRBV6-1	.	TGTGCCAGCAGTGACCCCGGGGGGACTGGCCACACCTTC	CASSDPGGTGHTF
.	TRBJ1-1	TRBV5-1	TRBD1	TGCGCCAGCAGCTCCGGGACAGCGAACACTGAAGCTTTCTTT	CASSSGTANTEAFF
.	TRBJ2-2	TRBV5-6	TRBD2	TGTGCCAGCAGCTTGGGCCCAGCGGGGGCGGGCGCCGGGGAGCTGTTTTTT	CASSLGPAGAGAGELFF
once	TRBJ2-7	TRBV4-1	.	TGCGCCAGCAGCCCGGACTTTCTAAGGCAGTACTTC	CASSPDFLRQYF
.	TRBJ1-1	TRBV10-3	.	TGTGCCACCAACTTTAACGTTGGGAACACTGAAGCTTTCTTT	CATNFNVGNTEAFF
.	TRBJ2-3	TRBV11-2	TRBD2	TGTGCCAGCAGCTCTTACGGGGGGGCTAGCACAGATACGCAGTATTTT	CASSSYGGASTDTQYF
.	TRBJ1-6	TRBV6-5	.	TGTGCCAGCAGCCGGACAGCCTATAATTCACCCCTCCACTTT	CASSRTAYNSPLHF
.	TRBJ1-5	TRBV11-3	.	TGTGCCAGCAGCCCGAGAAGACAGCCCCAGCATTTT	CASSPRRQPQHF
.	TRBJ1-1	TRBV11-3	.	TGTGCCAGCAGCTTTACGGTTACTGAAGCTTTCTTT	CASSFTVTEAFF
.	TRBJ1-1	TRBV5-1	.	TGCGCCAGCAGTTGGACAGCGAACACTGAAGCTTTCTTT	CASSWTANTEAFF
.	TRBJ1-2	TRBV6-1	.	TGTGCCAGCAGTGAAGGGGCCTATGGCTACACCTTC	CASSEGAYGYTF
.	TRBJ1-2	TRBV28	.	TGTGCCAGCAGTGAACACATTACTAGCTATGGCTACACCTTC	CASSEHITSYGYTF
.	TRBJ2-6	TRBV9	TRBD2	TGTGCCAGCAGCGTAGATAGCGGGGGGGCTGGGGCCAACGTCCTGACTTTC	CASSVDSGGAGANVLTF
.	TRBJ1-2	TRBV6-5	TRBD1	TGTGCCAGCGGGACAGGGATCTTCTATGGCTACACCTTC	CASGTGIFYGYTF
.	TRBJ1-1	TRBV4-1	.	TGCGCCAGCAGCCTTCATCTGAACACTGAAGCTTTCTTT	CASSLHLNTEAFF
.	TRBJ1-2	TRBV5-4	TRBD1	TGTGCCAGCAGCTTGGCTCCGAACAGGGGCCAGGCCTATGGCTACACCTTC	CASSLAPNRGQAYGYTF
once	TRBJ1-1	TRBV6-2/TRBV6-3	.	TGTGCCAGCAGCGACTTTGATATCACTGAAGCTTTCTTT	CASSDFDITEAFF
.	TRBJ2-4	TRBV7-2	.	TGTGCCAGCAGCTTCCGGGAAGCCATTCAGTACTTC	CASSFREAIQYF
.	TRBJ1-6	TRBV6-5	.	TGTGCCAGCAATACGGGGACTACCTATAATTCACCCCTCCACTTT	CASNTGTTYNSPLHF
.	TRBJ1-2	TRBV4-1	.	TGCGCCAGCAGCCCTCATGACAGATTTAACTATGGCTACACCTTC	CASSPHDRFNYGYTF
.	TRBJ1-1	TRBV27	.	TGTGCCAGCAGGAAACACAGGGACACTGAAGCTTTCTTT	CASRKHRDTEAFF
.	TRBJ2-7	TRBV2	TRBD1	TGTGCCAGCACCCTGGACAGGGCTAACGAGCAGTACTTC	CASTLDRANEQYF
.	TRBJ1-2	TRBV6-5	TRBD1	TGTGCCAGCAGTTACGACAGGGTAGAAGGCTACACCTTC	CASSYDRVEGYTF
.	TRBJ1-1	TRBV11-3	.	TGTGCCAGCAGCCCCCGTCCGAACACTGAAGCTTTCTTT	CASSPRPNTEAFF
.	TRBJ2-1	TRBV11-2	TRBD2	TGTGCCAGCAGTCCAAGCGGGGTGGCGGGGGGGCGGAATGAGCAGTTCTTC	CASSPSGVAGGRNEQFF
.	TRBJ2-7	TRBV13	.	TGTGCCAGCAGCTTAGGGGTTAGGGGCGAGCAGTACTTC	CASSLGVRGEQYF
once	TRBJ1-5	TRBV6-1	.	TGTGCCAGCAGTGACAAGCCAGGGTTTAATCAGCCCCAGCATTTT	CASSDKPGFNQPQHF
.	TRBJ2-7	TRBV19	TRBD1	TGTGCCAGTAGTATCCCAGGGGGCTACGAGCAGTACTTC	CASSIPGGYEQYF
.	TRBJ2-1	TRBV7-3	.	TGTGCCAGCAGCTTAAACGGTGAGCAGTTCTTC	CASSLNGEQFF
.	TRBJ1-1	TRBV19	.	TGTGCCAGTAGTGTCTCGGGGGGCACTGAAGCTTTCTTT	CASSVSGGTEAFF
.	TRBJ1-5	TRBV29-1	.	TGCAGCGTTGAAGAGCCCCGAGGATGGGGCAATCAGCCCCAGCATTTT	CSVEEPRGWGNQPQHF
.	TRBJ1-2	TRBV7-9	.	TGTGCCAGCAGCTTAGAACAACAGTTCTATGGCTACACCTTC	CASSLEQQFYGYTF
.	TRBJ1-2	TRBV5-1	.	TGCGCCAGCAGCTGGAGGGAATCCTATGGCTACACCTTC	CASSWRESYGYTF
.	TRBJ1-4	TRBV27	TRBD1	TGTGCCAGCAGTCCTTCCCAGGGGGCTGCGGAAAAACTGTTTTTT	CASSPSQGAAEKLFF
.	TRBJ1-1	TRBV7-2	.	TGTGCCAGCAGCTTTGATTCAGGGAACACTGAAGCTTTCTTT	CASSFDSGNTEAFF
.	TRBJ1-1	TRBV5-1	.	TGCGCCAGCAGCTTGGGGAGGGACACTGAAGCTTTCTTT	CASSLGRDTEAFF
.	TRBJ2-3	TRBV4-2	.	TGTGCCAGCAGCCAAGAAACAGGACAGACCTTCACAGATACGCAGTATTTT	CASSQETGQTFTDTQYF